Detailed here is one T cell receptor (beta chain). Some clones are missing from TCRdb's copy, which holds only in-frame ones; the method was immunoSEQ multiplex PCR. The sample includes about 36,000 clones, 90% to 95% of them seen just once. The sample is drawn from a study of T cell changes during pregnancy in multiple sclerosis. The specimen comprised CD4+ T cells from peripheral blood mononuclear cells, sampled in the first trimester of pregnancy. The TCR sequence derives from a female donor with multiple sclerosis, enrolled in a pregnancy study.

CDR3 coding DNA: TGTGCCAGCAGCCAAGGGGGCGGATCCCAGCCCCAGCATTTT. Its translation: CASSQGGGSQPQHF. The chain links TRBV7-6 to TRBJ1-5, with 7 bases aligning to TRBD1. Trimming removed 5 bases from V and 7 bases from J; junction bases left unmatched: 8. Germline-derived CDR1 and CDR2 are SGHVS and FNYEAQ. The CDR3 runs to 14 residues. Supplemented by reference TRBV7-6 and TRBJ1-5, the full variable domain reads GAGVSQSPRYKVTKRGQDVALRCDPISGHVSLYWYRQALGQGPEFLTYFNYEAQQDKSGLPNDRFSAERPEGSISTLTIQRTEQRDSAMYRCASSQGGGSQPQHFGDGTRLSIL.